This entry lists 13 T cell receptor beta chains sequenced from one sample in a study of cytomegalovirus exposure and HLA in healthy donors. This PCR relied on a set of 60 Vbeta primers and 13 Jbeta primers. Method: immunoSEQ multiplex PCR; TCRdb's copy keeps in-frame clones and lacks some. The sample yields under 250,000 clones, more than 75% seen once. The sequencing input was PBMCs. The receptors originated from a human donor in good health.

The V and J genes are TRBV10-1 and TRBJ2-2; weak D call: TRBD2 (6 bases). V lost 0 bases, J lost 7 bases, and 21 bases lay in between. This CDR3 has 18 amino acids. Germline CDR1 and CDR2: WNHNN and SYGVQD (reference sequence). Here the CDR3 DNA reads TGCGCCAGCAGTGAGTCGGGCGTTGGCCGTGCGGGGCTCGGGGAGCTGTTTTTT. Translating gives CASSESGVGRAGLGELFF.

V gene TRBV2 combines with J gene TRBJ2-7, with 8 positions matching TRBD2. CDR1 is SNHLY, CDR2 FYNNEI, per germline. The length of the CDR3 is 13 residues. Trimming removed 5 bases from V and 4 bases from J; junction bases left unmatched: 4. The CDR3 spells CASSTRGGYEQYF. DNA for the CDR3: TGTGCCAGCAGTACACGGGGGGGTTACGAGCAGTACTTC. The full variable domain, rest sourced from reference TRBV2 and TRBJ2-7, is EPEVTQTPSHQVTQMGQEVILRCVPISNHLYFYWYRQILGQKVEFLVSFYNNEISEKSEIFDDQFSVERPDGSNFTLKIRSTKLEDSAMYFCASSTRGGYEQYFGPGTRLTVT.

The chain links TRBV5-1 to TRBJ2-1, with a tentative D call TRBD2 (5 bases). Germline V gene data show CDR1 as SGHRS and CDR2 as YFSETQ. This CDR3 region has 14 residues. V was clipped by 1 base and J by 3 bases, with 8 bases between them. The CDR3 bases are TGCGCCAGCAGCTTGACTAGAAACTACAATGAGCAGTTCTTC. Protein sequence: CASSLTRNYNEQFF.

The chain employs TRBV29-1 and TRBJ2-2; no firm D call. The CDR3 is 10 residues long. CDR1 is SQVTM and CDR2 is ANQGSEA in the germline V gene. The V and J ends lost 6 bases and 6 bases respectively, with 5 bases between them. CDR3 DNA sequence: TGCAGCGTGTTCGCCGGGGAGCTGTTTTTT. Protein: CSVFAGELFF.

CDR3 amino acids: CASSFGLVYNEQFF. The DNA for the CDR3 is TGCGCCAGCAGCTTCGGACTAGTTTACAATGAGCAGTTCTTC. The rearrangement links TRBV5-1 to TRBJ2-1, with 7 bases identical to TRBD2. The CDR3 is made up of 14 amino acids. CDR1 and CDR2 from the germline V gene are SGHRS and YFSETQ. V gave up 2 bases and J gave up 4 bases; unmatched junction bases: 3. Looking up the rest from reference TRBV5-1 and TRBJ2-1 gives the full variable domain: KAGVTQTPRYLIKTRGQQVTLSCSPISGHRSVSWYQQTPGQGLQFLFEYFSETQRNKGNFPGRFSGRQFSNSRSEMNVSTLELGDSALYLCASSFGLVYNEQFFGPGTRLTVL.

The chain recombines TRBV2 with TRBJ1-6, with 9 bases aligning to TRBD1. CDR1 and CDR2 from the germline V gene are SNHLY and FYNNEI. CDR3 size: 14 residues. The ends lost 8 bases at V and 7 bases at J; junction bases unmatched: 6. The CDR3 sequence is CASGDGTGNSPLHF. CDR3 DNA sequence: TGTGCCAGCGGCGACGGGACAGGGAATTCACCCCTCCACTTT. Full variable domain (outside the CDR3, taken from reference TRBV2 and TRBJ1-6): EPEVTQTPSHQVTQMGQEVILRCVPISNHLYFYWYRQILGQKVEFLVSFYNNEISEKSEIFDDQFSVERPDGSNFTLKIRSTKLEDSAMYFCASGDGTGNSPLHFGNGTRLTVT.

As to this clone: The limits of the CDR3 on the DNA are not certain, so only TCRdb's listed CDR3 is given. This sequence joins TRBV5-1 and TRBJ2-1; TRBD2 is taken as the D call from the table, unchecked against the DNA. The CDR3 has 12 amino acids, counting both end residues. Per germline, CDR1 SGHRS and CDR2 YFSETQ. CDR3 residues: CASSSSEGEQFF.

The chain combines TRBV29-1 with TRBJ1-2, with unresolved D. The CDR3 length is 11 residues. Germline values: CDR1 SQVTM, CDR2 ANQGSEA. Trimming removed 7 bases from V and 7 bases from J, with 13 bases in between. The DNA of the CDR3 is TGCAGCGCCGAACGGGGAAGTGGCTACACCTTC. This encodes CSAERGSGYTF. Filled out from reference TRBV29-1 and TRBJ1-2, the complete variable domain reads SAVISQKPSRDICQRGTSLTIQCQVDSQVTMMFWYRQQPGQSLTLIATANQGSEATYESGFVIDKFPISRPNLTFSTLTVSNMSPEDSSIYLCSAERGSGYTFGSGTRLTVV.

The V call is TRBV5-1, the J call TRBJ2-1; 11 bases are a match to TRBD2. The CDR3 sequence is 17 residues long. V lost 0 bases and J lost 2; bases outside the gene matches: 4. Germline V gene lookup returns CDR1 SGHRS and CDR2 YFSETQ. Written as DNA, the CDR3 is TGCGCCAGCAGCTTGGGCGGGACTAGCGGCGCCTACAATGAGCAGTTCTTC. It yields the protein CASSLGGTSGAYNEQFF.

The gene calls are TRBV4-3 and TRBJ2-7, with TRBD2 matching 9 bases. CDR3 length: 15 residues. Trimming took 0 bases from V and 2 from J; bases not matched to a gene: 2. Germline CDR1 and CDR2: LGHNA and YSLEER. CDR3 region: CASSQEPSGTYEQYF. The CDR3 DNA is TGCGCCAGCAGCCAAGAACCTAGCGGGACCTACGAGCAGTACTTC.

The chain carries TRBV28 and TRBJ2-1, with 10 positions matching TRBD1. J was trimmed by 7 bases and V by 5 bases; bases with no gene match: 11. Germline CDR1 is MDHEN and CDR2 is SYDVKM. The CDR3 extends over 16 amino acids. The CDR3 DNA reads as TGTGCCAGCAGTCCCCGGACAGGGGGGAAGGGGAATGAGCAGTTCTTC. Protein: CASSPRTGGKGNEQFF.

As for this clone: Distinct nucleotide sequences in the sample also encode this CDR3. CDR3 in amino acids: CASSVGLAGGTDTQYF. The CDR3 bases are TGTGCCAGCAGCGTTGGTCTAGCGGGAGGCACAGATACGCAGTATTTT. V usage is TRBV9 and J usage is TRBJ2-3; 10 bases are a match to TRBD2. With 2 bases clipped from V and 1 base from J, the junction kept 4 bases outside the gene matches. Germline values: CDR1 SGDLS, CDR2 YYNGEE. There are 16 residues in the CDR3. Combining the CDR3 with reference TRBV9 and TRBJ2-3 gives the whole variable domain DSGVTQTPKHLITATGQRVTLRCSPRSGDLSVYWYQQSLDQGLQFLIQYYNGEERAKGNILERFSAQQFPDLHSELNLSSLELGDSALYFCASSVGLAGGTDTQYFGPGTRLTVL.

This chain links TRBV2 with TRBJ1-2; no firm D call. V was trimmed by 5 bases and J by 0 bases, leaving 16 bases between them. The CDR3 spans 16 residues. Germline V gives CDR1 SNHLY, CDR2 FYNNEI. CDR3 bases: TGTGCCAGCAGTCCTTTGACATCGACCACTAACTATGGCTACACCTTC. Translation gives CASSPLTSTTNYGYTF.